This record concerns one TCR beta chain sequence. Assay: immunoSEQ multiplex PCR; the TCRdb copy retains only in-frame clones and omits some. The table records approximately 270,000 clones, around 90% of them present only once. This entry belongs to a study of blood T cell repertoires in COVID-19. Across the study: Italy, Spain and the United States were the sources of the convalescent and acute COVID-19 samples.

The ends were cut back, 1 base at V and 4 bases at J, with 10 bases in the middle. Germline V CDR1 and CDR2: KGHSH, LQKENI. CDR3 length: 14 residues. Living in about two dozen US areas, the participants were between about 18 and 95 years of age. The TCR sequence derives from a human donor in a cohort exposed to, infected with or recovered from COVID-19 (not recorded which). The donor label of this sample is uncertain. The sample was PBMCs or T cells enriched from blood (not recorded which). The J gene is TRBJ1-1, the V gene TRBV18; D is ambiguous. This chain's CDR3 is CASSPRAQITEAFF. In DNA, the CDR3 is TGTGCCAGCTCACCACGGGCTCAGATCACTGAAGCTTTCTTT.